The 5 T cell receptor beta chains given below trace back to one sample, sequenced in a study of cytomegalovirus exposure and HLA in healthy donors. The repertoire was sequenced with immunoSEQ multiplex PCR; TCRdb's copy has only in-frame clones and lacks some. Of 200,000 to 250,000 clones listed, around 87% are singletons. The sequenced sample consisted of PBMCs. The source is a woman aged 18 to 35 in good health and CMV-seropositive.

The genes are TRBV4-2 and TRBJ2-7; 15 bases align to TRBD2. Germline V gives CDR1 LGHNA, CDR2 YNFKEQ. Trimming removed 4 bases from V and 0 bases from J; junction bases left unmatched: 7. The CDR3 has 18 amino acids. The CDR3 loop reads CASSLGLAGGPSSYEQYF. CDR3 in DNA: TGTGCCAGCAGCCTGGGACTAGCGGGAGGCCCCAGCTCCTACGAGCAGTACTTC.

The rearrangement links TRBV27 to TRBJ1-5; D call uncertain. Per the germline V gene, CDR1 is MNHEY and CDR2 is SMNVEV (reference sequence). Trimming shortened V by 5 bases and J by 0 bases, and 14 bases separated the two germline ends. The CDR3 has 16 residues. CDR3 DNA: TGTGCCAGCAGTATTATAGCTCCAAATAGCAATCAGCCCCAGCATTTT. Protein sequence: CASSIIAPNSNQPQHF.

V usage is TRBV9 and J usage is TRBJ2-1; 12 bases align to TRBD2. CDR3 size: 17 residues. In germline, CDR1 is SGDLS, CDR2 YYNGEE. Trimming cost V 4 bases and J 7 bases; bases outside gene matches: 12. CDR3 coding DNA: TGTGCCAGCAGCCTTGAGGAGGGGACTAGCGGGCATAATGAGCAGTTCTTC. This gives the protein CASSLEEGTSGHNEQFF.

V and J are TRBV5-1 and TRBJ2-5, with D uncertain. Germline CDR1 reads SGHRS; CDR2 reads YFSETQ. The CDR3 consists of 12 residues. V dropped 0 bases and J dropped 5 bases, with 5 bases sitting between them. CDR3 nucleotides: TGCGCCAGCAGCTTGGTCCCGGAGACCCAGTACTTC. Protein product: CASSLVPETQYF.

The chain links TRBV5-1 to TRBJ2-7; 8 positions agree with TRBD2. V gave up 2 bases and J gave up 0 bases; unmatched junction bases: 13. CDR3 length: 18 amino acids. Germline V gene sequence: CDR1 SGHRS, CDR2 YFSETQ. In DNA, the CDR3 is TGCGCCAGCAGCTTCTACAAAAAGGCTAGCGGGCTCTCCTACGAGCAGTACTTC. The encoded protein is CASSFYKKASGLSYEQYF.